This entry concerns a single T cell receptor (beta chain). Its antigen remains unknown. This sample stems from a study of PD-L1 blockade in urothelial cancer. About the study: Dosed intravenously at 1,200 mg every 3 weeks, atezolizumab was initiated by patients in the mid-2010s. Median T cell yield from blood was fewer than 150,000. The study, taken as a whole, reports: Tumor-associated clones in the blood of durable-benefit patients grew more at 3 weeks.

Trimming removed 5 bases from V and 2 bases from J, with 13 bases in between. CDR1 is MNHNY and CDR2 is SVGAGI in the germline V gene (reference sequence). This CDR3 spans 15 amino acids. TCRdb's copy holds only in-frame clones and misses some; the assay was immunoSEQ multiplex PCR. The sample holds tens of thousands of clones; 81% are singletons and the top ten take 3.2%. Time point defined: pretreatment peripheral blood. Diagnoses among patients were locally advanced or metastatic urothelial carcinoma. The sequencing used PBMCs, collected around atezolizumab (anti-PD-L1) treatment. The chain employs TRBV6-6 and TRBJ1-3; the D is unclear. The clonotype was recovered from an older man with urothelial cancer. CDR3 nucleotides: TGTGCCAGCAGTCCCGAGGTGAGGACTGGAAACACCATATATTTT. Its translation: CASSPEVRTGNTIYF.